The text below deals with one TCR beta chain. The antigen it binds to is not known. Base-call qualities are not available, and no considerably larger clone is one nucleotide away. This sample is part of a study of memory CD4+ T cells and cytomegalovirus serostatus (dated by TCRdb to about 2019). Study-level background: A total of about 33 healthy Belgian adults, of whom 9 were CMV seropositive and roughly 24 were CMV seronegative, were included in the cohort. To replicate a published TCR-based CMV serostatus classifier, the researchers sequenced the CD4+ memory TCRbeta repertoires of a Belgian cohort whose cytomegalovirus serostatus was known.

Deletion took 4 bases off V and 8 bases off J, with a span of 6 bases between the germline ends. The germline V gene (reference sequence) yields MNHNY for CDR1 and SVGAGI for CDR2. The CDR3 numbers 11 residues from cysteine through phenylalanine. CDR3 DNA only is kept here, 33 bases in frame from base 1. Points the paper makes about the study in general: Of fewer than 200 previously reported CMV-associated TCRbeta sequences, approximately 70 appeared in the CD4+ memory repertoires, each in one to five individuals. For CMV serostatus prediction, a median bootstrapped AUC of 0.95 was reached with the original framework, and a median bootstrapped AUC of roughly 0.92 was reached with a US-trained random forest. Unlike the original study, which covered naive and memory CD4+ and CD8+ populations, the Belgian study sequenced only CD4+CD45RO+ memory cells. The results were interpreted as suggesting that the CMV-associated TCR signature is largely present in the CD4+ memory repertoire. On the Belgian cohort, the classifier based on the original framework reached a median bootstrapped AUC of approximately 0.95, with a 95% CI of 0.76-1.00.

The Quick-DNA Microprep Kit was used to extract genomic DNA from the sorted cells. TCRbeta DNA was amplified with the immunoSEQ hsTCRbeta kit following the manufacturer's protocol. An Illumina MiSeq instrument was used to sequence the TCRbeta libraries. The paper's data handling went like this. Removing out-of-frame sequences left some 2.4 million distinct TCRbeta sequences, an average of around 67,000 per individual. Each individual was scored using the number of around 150 previously reported CMV-associated TCRbeta sequences that the individual carried and the total number of productive distinct TCRbeta sequences. A beta-binomial model was reimplemented in Python, and scikit-learn random forests with default parameters were trained on US cohort data. Classifier performance on the Belgian cohort was summarized as median AUC with percentile confidence intervals calculated over 10,000 bootstrap iterations. What TCRdb holds here is the immuneACCESS table cut down to in-frame rearrangements. Part of the clones is not present; checked against another copy, under half of the missing clones reflect an unresolved V gene, and the others are unexplained. The V and J calls and clone size come from that table; D and trimming were worked out from the DNA. This sample comprises about 62,000 clones, 75% to 80% of them detected only once. The ten largest clonotypes hold under 6% of the sample.

A FACSAria II was used to sort memory CD4+ T cells, defined as single viable CD3+CD4+CD8-CD45RO+ cells. CMV serostatus was determined with a Roche Elecsys assay detecting serum IgG against CMV pp150, pp28, p38 and p52. Once the samples were thawed, total CD4+ T cells were enriched through positive selection using CD4 magnetic microbeads. The samples came from a separate study whose specific focus was interrogating the CD4+ T cell memory repertoire. Peripheral blood mononuclear cells were isolated and cryopreserved according to standard operating procedures, and serum was kept at -80 degrees C. The staining used CD3-PerCP (BW264/56), CD4-APC (RPA-T4), CD45RO-PE (UCHT1) and CD8-Pacific Orange (3B5) antibodies, and Sytox blue was used to exclude non-viable cells.

The sequence is built from TRBV6-6 and TRBJ2-4; there is no confident call for the D gene. The clonotype originates from an adult in good health and CMV-seropositive. Sequencing was done on a sample of memory CD4+ T cells from blood. The CDR3 protein: CASSWSDIQYF. DNA sequence: TGTGCCAGCAGTTGGTCGGACATTCAGTACTTC.